Listed below are T cell receptor beta chains from one sample, sequenced in a study of shared T cell receptors in the human thymus. TCRdb keeps only in-frame clones here, not all; method: immunoSEQ multiplex PCR. The sample yields 700,000 to 750,000 clones, approximately 85% seen once. These same data were also listed under a study on human thymus T cells.

Sample: thymocytes. These TCRs come from a girl less than two years old with a congenital heart defect. The CDR3 runs from the conserved cysteine through the conserved F or W. Each record gives: clone size, V gene, J gene, D gene, CDR3 protein, CDR3 DNA. The D gene is left open where the match is weak. Expanded clones get a size class; other rows say once, few or many, or leave the size out.

NA	TRBV5-5	TRBJ1-2	NA	CASSLDRFYGYTF	TGTGCCAGCAGCCTGGACAGATTTTATGGCTACACCTTC
NA	TRBV4-1	TRBJ2-1	NA	CASSRGQGSYNEQFF	TGCGCCAGCAGCCGGGGGCAGGGGTCCTACAATGAGCAGTTCTTC
once	TRBV10-3	TRBJ1-2	TRBD1	CAISESKGQAGNGYTF	TGTGCCATCAGTGAGTCCAAGGGACAGGCAGGGAATGGCTACACCTTC
NA	TRBV2	TRBJ1-1	NA	CASSEFLAPCPDTEAFF	TGTGCCAGCAGTGAATTTCTGGCCCCCTGTCCAGACACTGAAGCTTTCTTT
few	TRBV4-1	TRBJ2-1	TRBD2	CASSPLAGGLGEQFF	TGCGCCAGCAGCCCCTTGGCGGGGGGGCTTGGTGAGCAGTTCTTC
NA	TRBV28	TRBJ1-3	NA	CASRPQGSEVDTIYF	TGTGCCAGCAGGCCACAGGGTTCGGAGGTCGACACCATATATTTT
NA	TRBV10-3	TRBJ2-5	TRBD2	CAISAQTSFETQYF	TGTGCCATCAGTGCCCAGACTAGCTTTGAGACCCAGTACTTC
NA	TRBV9	TRBJ2-3	TRBD1	CASSVIPGTDEWSAADTQYF	TGTGCCAGCAGCGTAATCCCCGGGACAGACGAATGGTCTGCCGCAGATACGCAGTATTTT
NA	TRBV27	TRBJ1-2	TRBD1	CASSTDRGRHGYTF	TGTGCCAGCAGCACGGACAGGGGGCGGCATGGCTACACCTTC
NA	TRBV5-4	TRBJ1-2	NA	CASSFLLYRALCYGYTF	TGTGCCAGCAGCTTTCTACTATACAGGGCCCTCTGTTATGGCTACACCTTC
NA	TRBV27	TRBJ2-7	TRBD2	CASSLRGGSYEQYF	TGTGCCAGCAGTTTACGGGGGGGCAGCTACGAGCAGTACTTC
few	TRBV11-2	TRBJ2-1	NA	CASSSTSSYNEQFF	TGTGCCAGCAGCTCGACTAGCTCCTACAATGAGCAGTTCTTC
NA	TRBV2	TRBJ1-2	NA	CASSVGRGYTF	TGTGCCAGCAGTGTGGGCCGGGGCTACACCTTC
once	TRBV4-2	TRBJ2-7	TRBD2	CASSPSGVAGGPISTYEQYF	TGTGCCAGCAGCCCCTCGGGAGTGGCGGGGGGGCCGATTAGTACCTACGAGCAGTACTTC
NA	TRBV4-1	TRBJ2-1	TRBD1	CASSVLGQGVNYNEQFF	TGCGCCAGCAGCGTACTAGGACAGGGCGTTAACTACAATGAGCAGTTCTTC
NA	TRBV25-1	TRBJ2-3	TRBD1	CASSEEQGGTDTQYF	TGTGCCAGCAGTGAAGAACAGGGGGGCACAGATACGCAGTATTTT
NA	TRBV28	TRBJ1-2	TRBD1	CASSPRQGDGYTF	TGTGCCAGCAGTCCCCGACAGGGTGATGGCTACACCTTC
NA	TRBV6-4	TRBJ1-2	TRBD1	CASSDGEQGAYGYTF	TGTGCCAGCAGTGATGGAGAACAGGGGGCCTATGGCTACACCTTC
NA	TRBV5-5	TRBJ1-2	NA	CASRYENRLGRVGYGYTF	TGTGCCAGCAGGTATGAGAACCGCCTGGGCCGAGTAGGCTATGGCTACACCTTC
NA	TRBV4-3	TRBJ1-5	NA	CASSQGEMDQPQHF	TGCGCCAGCAGCCAAGGGGAGATGGACCAGCCCCAGCATTTT
NA	TRBV7-9	TRBJ1-6	NA	CASSSLRGKPLHF	TGTGCCAGCAGCTCATTACGGGGGAAACCCCTCCACTTT
NA	TRBV5-6	TRBJ2-5	NA	CASSQEIGTQYF	TGTGCCAGCAGCCAGGAAATCGGGACCCAGTACTTC
NA	TRBV6-5	TRBJ2-7	NA	CASSYGRDYEQYF	TGTGCCAGCAGTTACGGCAGGGACTACGAGCAGTACTTC
NA	TRBV15	TRBJ1-2	NA	CATSRVAGLGYTF	TGTGCCACCAGCAGAGTAGCAGGGCTCGGCTACACCTTC
NA	TRBV7-2	TRBJ1-2	NA	CASRLDSRYTNYGYTF	TGTGCCAGCAGATTAGACAGTCGATATACTAACTATGGCTACACCTTC
NA	TRBV27	TRBJ2-7	NA	CASSLSDNSYEQYF	TGTGCCAGCAGTTTATCGGACAACTCCTACGAGCAGTACTTC
NA	TRBV11-2	TRBJ2-1	NA	CASSLIARNEQFF	TGTGCCAGCAGCTTAATAGCTCGGAATGAGCAGTTCTTC
NA	TRBV10-3	TRBJ1-2	NA	CATFKRTYGYTF	TGTGCCACCTTCAAGAGAACCTATGGCTACACCTTC
NA	TRBV4-1	TRBJ2-1	NA	CASSQGQGPQGNEQFF	TGCGCCAGCAGCCAAGGCCAGGGGCCTCAGGGGAATGAGCAGTTCTTC
once	TRBV4-1	TRBJ2-5	TRBD2	CASSLAQSGGNNRETQYF	TGCGCCAGCAGCCTTGCCCAGAGCGGGGGGAATAATCGGGAGACCCAGTACTTC
NA	TRBV7-2	TRBJ2-5	TRBD2	CASSLGGVAGDLEETQYF	TGTGCCAGCAGCTTAGGTGGGGTAGCGGGGGACCTGGAAGAGACCCAGTACTTC
NA	TRBV9	TRBJ2-6	NA	CASSVQGRTGANVLTF	TGTGCCAGCAGCGTACAGGGCCGGACTGGGGCCAACGTCCTGACTTTC
NA	TRBV28	TRBJ1-5	TRBD1	CASSSHEQGAVGYSNQPQHF	TGTGCCAGCAGTTCACACGAACAGGGGGCAGTGGGATATAGCAATCAGCCCCAGCATTTT
once	TRBV5-6	TRBJ1-1	TRBD1	CASTDRGRSPTEAFF	TGTGCCAGCACTGACAGGGGGCGTTCCCCGACTGAAGCTTTCTTT
NA	TRBV5-1	TRBJ1-4	TRBD1	CASSSDRGGKLGGEKLFF	TGCGCCAGCAGCTCGGACAGGGGTGGTAAATTGGGAGGTGAAAAACTGTTTTTT
once	TRBV5-1	TRBJ2-1	TRBD2	CASSISGGAGNEQFF	TGCGCCAGCAGCATTAGCGGGGGGGCCGGTAATGAGCAGTTCTTC
NA	TRBV14	TRBJ1-1	NA	CASSQAVRQVHTEAFF	TGTGCCAGCAGCCAAGCGGTAAGACAAGTTCACACTGAAGCTTTCTTT
NA	TRBV18	TRBJ1-1	TRBD1	CASSPPGTGGDGNTEAFF	TGTGCCAGCTCACCACCCGGGACAGGGGGCGACGGGAACACTGAAGCTTTCTTT
NA	TRBV29-1	TRBJ2-7	TRBD2	CSVVAPGGGTLPYEQYF	TGCAGCGTTGTGGCCCCGGGCGGGGGTACATTACCCTACGAGCAGTACTTC
NA	TRBV10-1	TRBJ1-2	NA	CASSESSGRVSECGYTF	TGCGCCAGCAGTGAGTCTTCAGGCAGGGTATCAGAATGTGGCTACACCTTC
NA	TRBV4-3	TRBJ2-5	NA	CASSPPRGAYLETQYF	TGCGCCAGCAGCCCCCCCCGGGGGGCTTATCTAGAGACCCAGTACTTC
NA	TRBV28	TRBJ2-5	NA	CASSLVSRPKIQETQYF	TGTGCCAGCAGTTTAGTCTCTAGACCAAAAATCCAAGAGACCCAGTACTTC
NA	TRBV27	TRBJ1-6	TRBD1	CASRSNRGPFSYNSPLHF	TGTGCCAGCAGATCCAACAGGGGCCCCTTCTCCTATAATTCACCCCTCCACTTT